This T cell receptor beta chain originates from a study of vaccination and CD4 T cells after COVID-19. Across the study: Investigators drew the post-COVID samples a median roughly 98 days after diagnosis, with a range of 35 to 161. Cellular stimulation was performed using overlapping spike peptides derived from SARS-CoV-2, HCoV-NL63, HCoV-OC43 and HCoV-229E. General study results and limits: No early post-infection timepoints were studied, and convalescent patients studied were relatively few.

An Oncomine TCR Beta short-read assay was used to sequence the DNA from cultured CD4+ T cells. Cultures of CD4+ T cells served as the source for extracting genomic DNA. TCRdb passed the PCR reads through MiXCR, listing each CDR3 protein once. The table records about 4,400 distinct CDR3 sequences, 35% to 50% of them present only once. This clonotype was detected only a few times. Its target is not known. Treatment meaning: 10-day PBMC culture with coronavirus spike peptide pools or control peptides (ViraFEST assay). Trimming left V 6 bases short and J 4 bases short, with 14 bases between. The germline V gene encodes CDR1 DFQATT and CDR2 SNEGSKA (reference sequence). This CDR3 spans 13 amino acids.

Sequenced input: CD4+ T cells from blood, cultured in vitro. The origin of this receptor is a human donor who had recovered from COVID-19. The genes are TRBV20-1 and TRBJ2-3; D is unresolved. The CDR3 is CSARLDLADTQYF. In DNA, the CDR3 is TGCAGTGCCCGCCTTGACCTGGCAGATACGCAGTATTTT.